The 31 T cell receptor beta chains reported below all come from one sample, sequenced in a study of T cell responses to AZD1222 COVID-19 vaccine (dated by TCRdb to the early 2020s). The library was obtained by the immunoSEQ multiplex PCR assay. Not all clones reach the TCRdb copy of this immuneACCESS table, which keeps in-frame sequences only. Checked studies attribute under half of the gap to unresolved V genes and leave the rest unexplained. A total of 150,000 to 200,000 clones appear in this sample, 85% to 95% of them only once. In total, the top ten clones hold 3.9% of the sample. The label giving this sample's time point can be read as: baseline before first vaccination. The specimen was peripheral blood, collected on day 0 of AZD1222 vaccination. The receptors derive from an adult in good health.

This chain connects TRBV5-1 to TRBJ2-2; tentative D call: TRBD2 (5 bases). This CDR3 is built from 14 residues. The germline V gene encodes CDR1 SGHRS and CDR2 YFSETQ. Trimming pared 4 bases from V and 2 bases from J, leaving 9 bases between. The CDR3 spells CASSPGLNTGELFF. CDR3 nucleotides: TGCGCCAGCAGCCCGGGATTAAACACCGGGGAGCTGTTTTTT.

V usage is TRBV7-9 and J usage is TRBJ1-1; 9 positions match TRBD1. This CDR3 has 14 amino acids. Germline-derived CDR1 and CDR2 are SEHNR and FQNEAQ (reference sequence). Trimming took 5 bases from V and 7 from J; bases not matched to a gene: 8. The CDR3 sequence: CASSLWTGAGEAFF. The CDR3, as DNA: TGTGCCAGCAGCCTATGGACAGGGGCTGGTGAAGCTTTCTTT.

The chain recombines TRBV27 with TRBJ1-5, with D unclear. V lost 3 bases and J lost 1, with 7 bases in between. CDR1 and CDR2 from the germline V gene are MNHEY and SMNVEV (reference sequence). The CDR3 length is 14 residues. CDR3 sequence: CASSFAKSNQPQHF. The CDR3 DNA follows: TGTGCCAGCAGTTTTGCAAAGAGCAATCAGCCCCAGCATTTT.

The gene calls are TRBV27 and TRBJ2-3; 8 nucleotides align to TRBD1. The CDR3 contains 14 residues. Per germline, CDR1 MNHEY and CDR2 SMNVEV (reference sequence). J lost 6 bases, V lost 2 bases, and 4 bases had no gene match. CDR3 in amino acids: CASSLQGASDTQYF. CDR3 DNA sequence: TGTGCCAGCAGTTTACAGGGGGCATCGGATACGCAGTATTTT.

The genes are TRBV6-5 and TRBJ2-7, with D unclear. The CDR3 runs 12 residues. The V end was cut by 7 bases, the J end by 2 bases, with 9 bases between. The germline gives CDR1 MNHEY, CDR2 SVGAGI. Here the CDR3 DNA reads TGTGCCAGCATGATAATCCCCTACGAGCAGTACTTC. Protein product: CASMIIPYEQYF.

The chain joins TRBV3-1 (or the pseudogene TRBV3-2) to TRBJ1-1, with D hard to call. Germline CDR1 LGHDT, CDR2 YNNKEL (reference sequence). The CDR3 runs 13 residues. V was shortened by 6 bases and J by 6 bases, with 14 bases between the two germline ends. DNA of the CDR3: TGTGCCAGCAGTCCCCGCCCAACCGCTGAAGCTTTCTTT. It codes for CASSPRPTAEAFF.

Turning to this clone: The sample carries other DNA sequences with the same CDR3. This chain uses TRBV5-1 with TRBJ2-3, with 7 bases that match TRBD2. The CDR3 is 14 residues long. With 4 bases clipped from V and 1 base from J, the junction kept 3 bases outside the gene matches. The germline CDR1 and CDR2 sequences are SGHRS and YFSETQ. CDR3 coding DNA: TGCGCCAGCAGCCTGGGGGGGGGCACAGATACGCAGTATTTT. Protein sequence: CASSLGGGTDTQYF.

The chain carries TRBV7-2 and TRBJ1-2, with a possible D match to TRBD1 (5 bases). The length of the CDR3 is 15 residues. The germline V and J ends were trimmed by 1 base and 6 bases, with 15 bases remaining between them. The germline CDR1 and CDR2 sequences are SGHTA and FQGNSA. CDR3 in amino acids: CASSLDRQGADGYTF. The CDR3 DNA reads as TGTGCCAGCAGCTTAGATCGGCAGGGAGCTGATGGCTACACCTTC.

This chain links TRBV9 with TRBJ2-3, with 8 nucleotides matching TRBD2. V lost 5 bases and J lost 4; bases outside the gene matches: 12. The CDR3 has 16 residues. Looked up from germline, CDR1 is SGDLS and CDR2 is YYNGEE. This CDR3 is CASSPRERGWSDTQYF. Here the CDR3 DNA reads TGTGCCAGCAGTCCGCGGGAGCGGGGGTGGTCAGATACGCAGTATTTT.

The chain is built from TRBV7-9 and TRBJ2-5; D remains unclear. CDR1 is SEHNR, CDR2 FQNEAQ, per germline (reference sequence). V was trimmed by 4 bases and J by 5 bases, leaving 17 bases between them. The length of the CDR3 is 15 residues. The CDR3 spells CASSSPGSSWETQYF. The CDR3 bases are TGTGCCAGCAGCTCCCCCGGATCTTCGTGGGAGACCCAGTACTTC.

The genes are TRBV27 and TRBJ2-7; TRBD1 aligns across 7 bases. The J segment lost 7 bases and the V segment lost 7 bases, leaving 13 bases of the junction unmatched. In germline, CDR1 is MNHEY, CDR2 SMNVEV (reference sequence). The length of the CDR3 is 14 residues. The CDR3 bases are TGTGCCAGCACCCCCCGGACAGGATTCGGGGAGCAGTACTTC. This encodes CASTPRTGFGEQYF.

The chain uses TRBV5-1 and TRBJ2-7, with TRBD2 identical over 10 bases. CDR1 SGHRS and CDR2 YFSETQ come from the germline V gene. CDR3 size: 15 residues. V was clipped by 2 bases and J by 3 bases; unmatched bases: 5. The CDR3 nucleotides read TGCGCCAGCAGCTTACTAGCGGGAAATTTCTACGAGCAGTACTTC. Its protein is CASSLLAGNFYEQYF.

This rearrangement joins TRBV5-1 to TRBJ2-1; 8 bases match TRBD2. Germline V gene lookup returns CDR1 SGHRS and CDR2 YFSETQ. The V and J ends lost 1 base and 4 bases, in that order; junction bases with no gene match: 7. This CDR3 spans 16 amino acids. CDR3: CASSLRAGGQYNEQFF. CDR3 nucleotide sequence: TGCGCCAGCAGCTTGCGTGCGGGGGGCCAATACAATGAGCAGTTCTTC.

This chain uses TRBV25-1 with TRBJ2-7; either TRBD1 or TRBD2 may supply D (5 bases each). Germline V lookup: CDR1 MGHDK, CDR2 SYGVNS. Trimming cost V 3 bases and J 0 bases, with 21 bases left between them. This CDR3 has 18 amino acids. The DNA for the CDR3 is TGTGCCAGCAGTGAGATTCGGGGCTCGGGCGGCCGCTCCTACGAGCAGTACTTC. It is translated as CASSEIRGSGGRSYEQYF.

This clone appeared once. This rearrangement joins TRBV27 to TRBJ2-7; 13 nucleotides line up with TRBD2. Germline V gives CDR1 MNHEY, CDR2 SMNVEV (reference sequence). J gave up 0 bases and V 5 bases, and 13 bases lay outside the gene matches. CDR3 length equals 19 residues. The CDR3 DNA sequence: TGTGCCAGCAGTCCGCCGGGACTAGCGGGACTATATAGCTCCTACGAGCAGTACTTC. This sequence encodes CASSPPGLAGLYSSYEQYF.

CDR3 amino acids: CATEGGATDTQYF. CDR3 sequence (DNA): TGTGCCACCGAAGGGGGGGCCACAGATACGCAGTATTTT. The chain has TRBV2 and TRBJ2-3; weak D call: TRBD2 (7 bases). Germline V gives CDR1 SNHLY, CDR2 FYNNEI. The ends were cut back, 10 bases at V and 2 bases at J, with 13 bases in the middle. This CDR3 has 13 residues.

This chain links TRBV11-2 with TRBJ1-2; 7 bases fit TRBD1. CDR3 length equals 13 residues. Germline trimming cut 4 bases from V and 6 bases from J; bases unmatched to any gene: 5. Germline CDR1 is SGHAT and CDR2 is FQNNGV. CDR3 DNA: TGTGCCAGCAGCTCCGACAGGGATGATGGCTACACCTTC. This codes for CASSSDRDDGYTF.

This rearrangement joins TRBV3-1 (or the pseudogene TRBV3-2) to TRBJ1-1, with 8 nucleotides matching TRBD1. V lost 0 bases and J lost 7; bases outside the gene matches: 7. The germline CDR1 and CDR2 sequences are LGHDT and YNNKEL (reference sequence). The CDR3 spans 15 residues. CDR3 nucleotides: TGTGCCAGCAGCCAAGAGAAGGCAGGGGGCGGTGAAGCTTTCTTT. Translating it yields CASSQEKAGGGEAFF.

The gene calls are TRBV6-1 and TRBJ2-6; 12 nucleotides agree with TRBD1. This CDR3 is 20 amino acids long. Trimming removed 4 bases from V and 0 bases from J; junction bases left unmatched: 10. The germline V gene has CDR1 MNHNS and CDR2 SASEGT. The CDR3 region is CASSGTRDRGPPSGANVLTF. CDR3 DNA: TGTGCCAGCAGTGGCACCCGGGACAGGGGGCCGCCCTCTGGGGCCAACGTCCTGACTTTC.

In DNA form, the CDR3 reads TGCGCCAGCAGCCAAGGGGGGGGACAGAACCCTAGAAATCAGCCCCAGCATTTT. Protein sequence: CASSQGGGQNPRNQPQHF. The rearrangement joins TRBV4-1 to TRBJ1-5; 7 nucleotides agree with TRBD1. Germline V gene sequence: CDR1 MGHRA, CDR2 YSYEKL. CDR3 length: 18 residues. Unmatched junction bases numbered 13, after V lost 1 base and J lost 4 bases.

The V and J genes are TRBV5-1 and TRBJ2-7; TRBD1 matches at 8 bases. This CDR3 has 16 amino acids. The J segment lost 2 bases and the V segment lost 0 bases, leaving 7 bases of the junction unmatched. Germline-derived CDR1 and CDR2 are SGHRS and YFSETQ. CDR3 coding DNA: TGCGCCAGCAGCTTGGGCCCCAGGGGGCTCGCCTACGAGCAGTACTTC. Translating gives CASSLGPRGLAYEQYF.

The rearrangement uses TRBV5-8 and TRBJ2-7; D gene uncertain. This CDR3 comprises 15 residues. Germline CDR1 is SGHTS and CDR2 is YDEGEE. V gave up 0 bases and J gave up 0 bases, with 10 bases separating them. CDR3: CASSLVGTSSYEQYF. CDR3 nucleotides: TGTGCCAGCAGCTTGGTGGGCACGAGCTCCTACGAGCAGTACTTC.

V and J are TRBV5-5 and TRBJ1-2; D may be TRBD1 (6 bases). Trimming shortened V by 1 base and J by 5 bases, and 18 bases separated the two germline ends. The CDR3 is 16 residues long. Germline V gene data show CDR1 as SGHKS and CDR2 as YYEKEE (reference sequence). The CDR3 loop reads CASSLLGALNDYGYTF. The CDR3 DNA reads as TGTGCCAGCAGCTTGTTGGGGGCGCTAAATGATTATGGCTACACCTTC. Full variable domain (outside the CDR3, taken from reference TRBV5-5 and TRBJ1-2): DAGVTQSPTHLIKTRGQQVTLRCSPISGHKSVSWYQQVLGQGPQFIFQYYEKEERGRGNFPDRFSARQFPNYSSELNVNALLLGDSALYLCASSLLGALNDYGYTFGSGTRLTVV.

The chain has TRBV6-5 and TRBJ2-2, with TRBD1 matching 7 bases. The germline V gene has CDR1 MNHEY and CDR2 SVGAGI. The CDR3 totals 16 residues. V dropped 0 bases and J dropped 0; count of bases not matched to a gene: 1. The CDR3 nucleotides read TGTGCCAGCAGTTACTCTGGGACAGCGAACACCGGGGAGCTGTTTTTT. As protein: CASSYSGTANTGELFF.

CDR3 DNA: TGCAGCACCTCGGGCGTCCATCTCGCCACCGGGGAGCTGTTTTTT. Translation: CSTSGVHLATGELFF. V usage is TRBV29-1 and J usage is TRBJ2-2; D remains ambiguous. V was pared by 8 bases and J by 4 bases, with 20 bases between. CDR3 length: 15 residues. CDR1 and CDR2 (germline): SQVTM, ANQGSEA.

V usage is TRBV6-5 and J usage is TRBJ2-1; no clear D. The CDR3 is 11 residues long. V lost 5 bases to trimming and J lost 4 bases, with 3 bases between them. Germline V gives CDR1 MNHEY, CDR2 SVGAGI. The CDR3 region is CASSLYNEQFF. The DNA of the CDR3 is TGTGCCAGCAGTCTTTACAATGAGCAGTTCTTC.

The genes are TRBV2 and TRBJ2-7, with a tentative D call TRBD2 (5 bases). The CDR3 sequence is 14 residues long. Trimming pared 8 bases from V and 9 bases from J, leaving 23 bases between. Germline CDR1 is SNHLY and CDR2 is FYNNEI. The CDR3, as DNA: TGTGCCAGCGGCGGGCCCTCTAGTCGGGATGGGCAGTACTTC. This gives the protein CASGGPSSRDGQYF.

The chain employs TRBV3-1 (or the pseudogene TRBV3-2) and TRBJ2-7, with no clear D. Looked up from germline, CDR1 is LGHDT and CDR2 is YNNKEL (reference sequence). With 1 base removed from V and 0 bases from J, the gap between germline ends came to 7 bases. There are 14 residues in the CDR3. CDR3 sequence (DNA): TGTGCCAGCAGCCAAGTCCGTAACTCCTACGAGCAGTACTTC. Its protein is CASSQVRNSYEQYF.

This chain joins TRBV6-6 and TRBJ1-1; 7 bases fit TRBD1. Germline V lookup: CDR1 MNHNY, CDR2 SVGAGI (reference sequence). This CDR3 has 16 residues. V lost 0 bases and J lost 0; bases outside the gene matches: 4. DNA for the CDR3: TGTGCCAGCAGTTACTCGATGGGGACAGTGAACACTGAAGCTTTCTTT. Translated, it gives CASSYSMGTVNTEAFF.

In this sample, this clone turned up once. The chain links TRBV19 to TRBJ1-5; D remains unclear. The CDR3 length is 15 residues. Germline V gene sequence: CDR1 LNHDA, CDR2 SQIVND (reference sequence). Trimming removed 2 bases at V and 6 bases at J, with 14 bases between. CDR3 sequence: CASSIMEGTSQPQHF. As DNA, the CDR3 is TGTGCCAGTAGTATAATGGAGGGAACGTCTCAGCCCCAGCATTTT.

The chain recombines TRBV25-1 with TRBJ2-7, with a weak D call TRBD1 (5 bases). This CDR3 has 16 residues. CDR1 and CDR2 from the germline V gene are MGHDK and SYGVNS. V lost 2 bases to trimming and J lost 1 base, with 15 bases between them. Written as DNA, the CDR3 is TGTGCCAGCAGTGAAATGGTGGACACCCATTCCTACGAGCAGTACTTC. Encoded protein: CASSEMVDTHSYEQYF.